There are a few counts of the clone carrying this TCR beta chain. It was RNA transcripts that yielded the amplified TCR beta CDR3 regions. In the first-round RT-PCR of the TCR CDR3, the HTBI primer set was used. In TCRdb, the multiplex PCR reads were re-called with MiXCR into one record per CDR3 protein. In the table there are nearly 750,000 distinct CDR3 sequences, around a third of which are singletons. The sample comes from a study of T cells in Graves' hyperthyroidism and ophthalmopathy. Trimming removed 3 bases from V and 3 bases from J; junction bases left unmatched: 7. The CDR3 has 17 amino acids. Germline CDR1 and CDR2: SGDLS and YYNGEE.

The chain employs TRBV9 and TRBJ2-7; 15 bases match TRBD2. The sequenced material came from blood. The receptor was derived from a woman between 40 and 50 years old with Graves' hyperthyroidism. CDR3 bases: TGTGCCAGCAGCGGGGGACTAGCGGGAGGCGGAAACTACGAGCAGTACTTC. Translating gives CASSGGLAGGGNYEQYF. Variable domain in full (rest from reference TRBV9 and TRBJ2-7): DSGVTQTPKHLITATGQRVTLRCSPRSGDLSVYWYQQSLDQGLQFLIQYYNGEERAKGNILERFSAQQFPDLHSELNLSSLELGDSALYFCASSGGLAGGGNYEQYFGPGTRLTVT.